Listed below are T cell receptor beta chains from one sample, sequenced in a study of cytomegalovirus exposure and HLA in healthy donors. The data were produced by immunoSEQ multiplex PCR, yet TCRdb's version contains in-frame clones alone and is incomplete. Of some 150,000 clones in the sample, less than 80% were seen once. Input material: PBMCs. The receptors were gathered from a man in his forties in good health and CMV-seronegative. Both conserved end residues are part of each CDR3. Fields, in order: CDR3 length, clone size, J gene, D gene, V gene, CDR3 protein, CDR3 DNA. A D gene is named only where the DNA matches it firmly. Only some rows state a clone size, as once, few, many or a class for expanded clones.

length: 15
size: NA
J: TRBJ2-1
D: TRBD1
V: TRBV25-1
CDR3: CASSADRGFYNEQFF
DNA: TGTGCCAGCAGTGCCGACAGGGGTTTCTACAATGAGCAGTTCTTC

length: 11
size: NA
J: TRBJ2-1
D: NA
V: TRBV5-1
CDR3: CATTDYNEQFF
DNA: TGCGCCACCACAGACTACAATGAGCAGTTCTTC

length: 15
size: few
J: TRBJ2-3
D: TRBD2
V: TRBV5-1
CDR3: CASSLFSGGQDTQYF
DNA: TGCGCCAGCAGCTTGTTTAGCGGGGGGCAAGATACGCAGTATTTT

length: 14
size: once
J: TRBJ2-3
D: NA
V: TRBV6-1
CDR3: CASSNLGAQLTQYF
DNA: TGTGCCAGCAGTAACCTCGGAGCTCAGCTTACGCAGTATTTT

length: 18
size: NA
J: TRBJ2-7
D: TRBD2
V: TRBV4-3
CDR3: CASSQEIPLSGGAYEQYF
DNA: TGCGCCAGCAGCCAAGAAATCCCCTTGAGCGGGGGGGCGTACGAGCAGTACTTC

length: 13
size: NA
J: TRBJ2-1
D: NA
V: TRBV9
CDR3: CASSVGVSYEQFF
DNA: TGTGCCAGCAGCGTAGGGGTTAGCTATGAGCAGTTCTTC

length: 11
size: once
J: TRBJ2-7
D: NA
V: TRBV10-3
CDR3: CAISTGYEQYF
DNA: TGTGCCATCAGTACAGGGTACGAGCAGTACTTC

length: 12
size: NA
J: TRBJ1-2
D: NA
V: TRBV7-9
CDR3: CASSFSNYGYTF
DNA: TGTGCCAGCAGCTTCTCCAACTATGGCTACACCTTC

length: 17
size: NA
J: TRBJ2-5
D: NA
V: TRBV9
CDR3: CASSASPRRADQETQYF
DNA: TGTGCCAGCAGCGCCTCTCCCCGCAGGGCGGACCAAGAGACCCAGTACTTC

length: 12
size: NA
J: TRBJ2-7
D: NA
V: TRBV5-1
CDR3: CASSIQGYEQYF
DNA: TGCGCCAGCAGTATCCAGGGTTACGAGCAGTACTTC

length: 15
size: NA
J: TRBJ1-3
D: TRBD1
V: TRBV11-2
CDR3: CASSETGDSGNTIYF
DNA: TGTGCCAGCAGCGAGACAGGGGACTCTGGAAACACCATATATTTT

length: 15
size: NA
J: TRBJ2-1
D: TRBD1
V: TRBV6-1
CDR3: CASSELDRGSHEQFF
DNA: TGTGCCAGCAGTGAATTGGACAGGGGTTCCCATGAGCAGTTCTTC

length: 14
size: once
J: TRBJ1-2
D: NA
V: TRBV27
CDR3: CASSEAGGGYGYTF
DNA: TGTGCCAGCAGCGAGGCAGGCGGAGGCTATGGCTACACCTTC

length: 16
size: NA
J: TRBJ2-6
D: NA
V: TRBV25-1
CDR3: CASSGQNTPGANVLTF
DNA: TGTGCCAGCAGTGGGCAGAACACGCCTGGGGCCAACGTCCTGACTTTC

length: 13
size: NA
J: TRBJ1-1
D: TRBD1
V: TRBV6-1
CDR3: CASSEANRDRAFF
DNA: TGTGCCAGCAGTGAAGCCAACCGGGACAGAGCTTTCTTT

length: 16
size: NA
J: TRBJ1-1
D: TRBD1
V: TRBV9
CDR3: CASSPRRLSGGTEAFF
DNA: TGTGCCAGCAGCCCCCGCCGATTATCAGGGGGGACTGAAGCTTTCTTT

length: 14
size: NA
J: TRBJ2-7
D: NA
V: TRBV6-1
CDR3: CASSEYRVSYEQYF
DNA: TGTGCCAGCAGTGAATACAGGGTTTCCTACGAGCAGTACTTC

length: 13
size: NA
J: TRBJ2-7
D: NA
V: TRBV7-9
CDR3: CASSPVGGYEQYF
DNA: TGTGCCAGCAGCCCCGTGGGAGGCTACGAGCAGTACTTC

length: 15
size: once
J: TRBJ2-5
D: TRBD2
V: TRBV9
CDR3: CASSVAAGPQETQYF
DNA: TGTGCCAGCAGCGTAGCAGCGGGACCTCAAGAGACCCAGTACTTC

length: 12
size: NA
J: TRBJ2-1
D: NA
V: TRBV29-1
CDR3: CSVEGLYNEQFF
DNA: TGCAGCGTTGAAGGACTCTACAATGAGCAGTTCTTC

length: 16
size: NA
J: TRBJ1-6
D: NA
V: TRBV6-5
CDR3: CASSYIGSSYNSPLHF
DNA: TGTGCCAGCAGTTACATCGGGAGCTCCTATAATTCACCCCTCCACTTT

length: 16
size: few
J: TRBJ2-5
D: TRBD2
V: TRBV5-5
CDR3: CASSTPTSGGRETQYF
DNA: TGTGCCAGCAGCACCCCGACTAGCGGGGGAAGGGAGACCCAGTACTTC

length: 12
size: once
J: TRBJ2-7
D: NA
V: TRBV6-6
CDR3: CASVQGRNEQYF
DNA: TGTGCCAGCGTACAGGGACGGAACGAGCAGTACTTC

length: 17
size: NA
J: TRBJ1-2
D: NA
V: TRBV4-1
CDR3: CASSQGVDSLGAYGYTF
DNA: TGCGCCAGCAGCCAAGGGGTGGATTCGTTGGGGGCTTATGGCTACACCTTC

length: 13
size: few
J: TRBJ1-1
D: NA
V: TRBV7-8
CDR3: CASSRELNTEAFF
DNA: TGTGCCAGCAGCCGAGAGTTGAACACTGAAGCTTTCTTT

length: 11
size: few
J: TRBJ1-2
D: NA
V: TRBV6-5
CDR3: CASSQGYGYTF
DNA: TGTGCCAGCAGTCAGGGTTATGGCTACACCTTC

length: 13
size: once
J: TRBJ2-7
D: NA
V: TRBV27
CDR3: CASSLGNPYEQYF
DNA: TGTGCCAGCAGTTTGGGCAATCCCTACGAGCAGTACTTC

length: 19
size: few
J: TRBJ2-5
D: NA
V: TRBV30
CDR3: CAWSAMAEGPGPPQETQYF
DNA: TGTGCCTGGAGTGCAATGGCCGAGGGTCCGGGTCCACCCCAAGAGACCCAGTACTTC

length: 14
size: once
J: TRBJ2-3
D: TRBD1
V: TRBV16
CDR3: CASSLGQGADTQYF
DNA: TGTGCCAGCAGCCTCGGACAGGGAGCAGATACGCAGTATTTT

length: 15
size: NA
J: TRBJ1-4
D: NA
V: TRBV27
CDR3: CASSSVWGRSEKLFF
DNA: TGTGCCAGCAGTTCCGTGTGGGGGCGAAGCGAAAAACTGTTTTTT

length: 15
size: NA
J: TRBJ2-7
D: NA
V: TRBV5-1
CDR3: CASSLSQGLAGEQYF
DNA: TGCGCCAGCAGCTTGTCACAGGGGCTAGCGGGCGAGCAGTACTTC

length: 18
size: NA
J: TRBJ2-4
D: TRBD1
V: TRBV6-1
CDR3: CASSDRGRFGQAKNIQYF
DNA: TGTGCCAGCAGTGACAGGGGGCGCTTTGGGCAAGCCAAAAACATTCAGTACTTC

length: 16
size: NA
J: TRBJ2-1
D: TRBD2
V: TRBV14
CDR3: CASRLSGDGSYNEQFF
DNA: TGTGCCAGCAGACTAAGCGGGGACGGGTCCTACAATGAGCAGTTCTTC

length: 14
size: NA
J: TRBJ2-7
D: NA
V: TRBV5-1
CDR3: CASSSREHHYEQYF
DNA: TGCGCCAGCAGCTCCAGGGAACACCACTACGAGCAGTACTTC

length: 15
size: few
J: TRBJ2-7
D: TRBD2
V: TRBV6-6
CDR3: CASSPVSGGGYEQYF
DNA: TGTGCCAGCAGCCCCGTAAGTGGCGGGGGCTACGAGCAGTACTTC

length: 13
size: NA
J: TRBJ2-3
D: NA
V: TRBV19
CDR3: CASSTGFGDTQYF
DNA: TGTGCCAGTAGTACCGGGTTTGGGGATACGCAGTATTTT

length: 12
size: NA
J: TRBJ1-2
D: NA
V: TRBV29-1
CDR3: CSVIQGNYGYTF
DNA: TGCAGCGTTATCCAGGGAAACTATGGCTACACCTTC

length: 16
size: once
J: TRBJ1-1
D: NA
V: TRBV6-5
CDR3: CASSSRTANMNTEAFF
DNA: TGTGCCAGCAGTTCTCGGACAGCCAACATGAACACTGAAGCTTTCTTT

length: 13
size: NA
J: TRBJ2-7
D: TRBD1
V: TRBV11-2
CDR3: CASSPDRGREQYF
DNA: TGTGCCAGCAGCCCAGACAGGGGGCGCGAGCAGTACTTC

length: 14
size: NA
J: TRBJ2-7
D: NA
V: TRBV10-2
CDR3: CASTPSGKFYEQYF
DNA: TGCGCCAGCACCCCCTCCGGGAAATTTTACGAGCAGTACTTC

length: 15
size: once
J: TRBJ2-5
D: NA
V: TRBV19
CDR3: CASSIDNGVRETQYF
DNA: TGTGCCAGTAGTATAGATAACGGGGTCCGAGAGACCCAGTACTTC

length: 16
size: NA
J: TRBJ1-6
D: NA
V: TRBV6-1
CDR3: CASSASRGGGHSPLHF
DNA: TGTGCCAGCAGTGCATCTCGGGGCGGGGGACATTCACCCCTCCACTTT

length: 14
size: NA
J: TRBJ2-3
D: TRBD1
V: TRBV6-5
CDR3: CATSQGAFADTQYF
DNA: TGTGCCACATCTCAGGGGGCCTTCGCAGATACGCAGTATTTT

length: 15
size: NA
J: TRBJ1-6
D: NA
V: TRBV7-6
CDR3: CASSSIGVSNSPLHF
DNA: TGTGCCAGCAGCTCCATCGGGGTATCAAATTCACCCCTCCACTTT

length: 14
size: NA
J: TRBJ1-4
D: NA
V: TRBV30
CDR3: CAWDRTATNEKLFF
DNA: TGTGCCTGGGACAGAACCGCAACTAATGAAAAACTGTTTTTT

length: 17
size: NA
J: TRBJ2-2
D: TRBD2
V: TRBV7-9
CDR3: CASSAPLAGGRTGELFF
DNA: TGTGCCAGCAGCGCCCCCCTAGCGGGGGGGCGCACCGGGGAGCTGTTTTTT

length: 14
size: NA
J: TRBJ1-5
D: NA
V: TRBV16
CDR3: CASSTDYSNQPQHF
DNA: TGTGCCAGCAGCACGGACTATAGCAATCAGCCCCAGCATTTT

length: 14
size: NA
J: TRBJ2-7
D: NA
V: TRBV30
CDR3: CAWSTSFSSYEQYF
DNA: TGTGCCTGGAGTACTAGTTTTTCCTCCTACGAGCAGTACTTC

length: 12
size: few
J: TRBJ1-6
D: NA
V: TRBV2
CDR3: CASKQSSSPLHF
DNA: TGTGCCAGCAAACAGAGCAGTTCACCCCTCCACTTT

length: 15
size: NA
J: TRBJ2-7
D: NA
V: TRBV5-5
CDR3: CASSRTVLNSYEQYF
DNA: TGTGCCAGCAGCCGGACAGTGCTCAACTCCTACGAGCAGTACTTC

length: 12
size: NA
J: TRBJ2-7
D: NA
V: TRBV5-6
CDR3: CASRAGSYEQYF
DNA: TGTGCCAGCAGGGCTGGGAGCTACGAGCAGTACTTC

length: 19
size: NA
J: TRBJ2-3
D: NA
V: TRBV4-3
CDR3: CASSQDFFPRGEYTDTQYF
DNA: TGCGCCAGCAGCCAAGATTTCTTCCCCCGCGGGGAATACACAGATACGCAGTATTTT

length: 14
size: NA
J: TRBJ1-2
D: TRBD1
V: TRBV5-4
CDR3: CASSSDRDAYGYTF
DNA: TGTGCCAGCAGCTCAGACAGGGATGCCTATGGCTACACCTTC

length: 14
size: NA
J: TRBJ1-1
D: TRBD1
V: TRBV6-6
CDR3: CASSRGGLNTEAFF
DNA: TGTGCCAGCAGCCGAGGGGGCTTGAACACTGAAGCTTTCTTT

length: 17
size: NA
J: TRBJ2-7
D: TRBD1
V: TRBV14
CDR3: CASSQDSWTGGRYEQYF
DNA: TGTGCCAGCAGCCAAGATTCTTGGACAGGGGGCCGGTACGAGCAGTACTTC

length: 13
size: NA
J: TRBJ2-7
D: NA
V: TRBV11-1
CDR3: CASSAGQPYEQYF
DNA: TGTGCCAGCAGCGCGGGACAGCCCTACGAGCAGTACTTC

length: 14
size: NA
J: TRBJ2-7
D: NA
V: TRBV29-1
CDR3: CSVEVPGQTYEQYF
DNA: TGCAGCGTTGAAGTACCGGGACAAACTTACGAGCAGTACTTC

length: 13
size: NA
J: TRBJ1-1
D: NA
V: TRBV5-4
CDR3: CASSRTGNTEAFF
DNA: TGTGCCAGCAGCCGTACAGGGAACACTGAAGCTTTCTTT

length: 16
size: NA
J: TRBJ1-1
D: TRBD1
V: TRBV6-9
CDR3: CASSYEDRGRLTEAFF
DNA: TGTGCCAGCAGTTATGAGGACAGGGGGCGATTAACTGAAGCTTTCTTT

length: 15
size: once
J: TRBJ2-7
D: NA
V: TRBV29-1
CDR3: CSPKAGPDMPCEQYF
DNA: TGCAGCCCCAAAGCCGGGCCGGACATGCCTTGCGAGCAGTACTTC